Listed below are T cell receptor beta chains from one sample, sequenced in a study of control samples from healthy donors and cancer patients. Repertoires were generated with immunoSEQ multiplex PCR, while TCRdb's copy carries only in-frame clones and drops some. The table records about 80,000 clones, around 91% of them present only once. Sample: blood. These receptors originate from a man aged 45 to 65 in good health. The CDR3 runs from the conserved cysteine through the conserved F or W. A D gene is named only where the DNA matches it firmly. The size entry is marked missing in some rows and otherwise reads once, few, many or a size class.

j_gene: TRBJ1-1; d_gene: .; abundance: .; v_gene: TRBV14; CDR3aa: CASSQGAGTEAFF; CDR3nt: TGTGCCAGCAGCCAAGGAGCAGGTACTGAAGCTTTCTTT
j_gene: TRBJ1-4; d_gene: .; abundance: .; v_gene: TRBV9; CDR3aa: CASSVEANEKLFF; CDR3nt: TGTGCCAGCAGCGTAGAGGCTAATGAAAAACTGTTTTTT
j_gene: TRBJ1-5; d_gene: TRBD1; abundance: once; v_gene: TRBV25-1; CDR3aa: CASSDQGAFSNQPQHF; CDR3nt: TGTGCCAGCAGTGATCAGGGGGCTTTCAGCAATCAGCCCCAGCATTTT
j_gene: TRBJ2-7; d_gene: .; abundance: .; v_gene: TRBV6-6; CDR3aa: CASAGPPRIYEQYF; CDR3nt: TGTGCCAGCGCAGGTCCCCCCAGGATTTACGAGCAGTACTTC
j_gene: TRBJ1-6; d_gene: TRBD1; abundance: once; v_gene: TRBV6-5; CDR3aa: CASSPMTGNSPLHF; CDR3nt: TGTGCCAGCAGCCCGATGACAGGGAATTCACCCCTCCACTTT
j_gene: TRBJ1-2; d_gene: .; abundance: .; v_gene: TRBV7-9; CDR3aa: CASSLAWRTYGYTF; CDR3nt: TGTGCCAGCAGCTTGGCTTGGAGGACCTATGGCTACACCTTC
j_gene: TRBJ1-5; d_gene: .; abundance: once; v_gene: TRBV6-6; CDR3aa: CASSYSIAGNGQPQHF; CDR3nt: TGTGCCAGCAGTTACTCTATCGCGGGCAATGGTCAGCCCCAGCATTTT
j_gene: TRBJ2-7; d_gene: TRBD1; abundance: .; v_gene: TRBV2; CDR3aa: CASSAYPGTATYEQYF; CDR3nt: TGTGCCAGCAGTGCATACCCCGGGACAGCCACCTACGAGCAGTACTTC
j_gene: TRBJ2-7; d_gene: TRBD2; abundance: .; v_gene: TRBV7-7; CDR3aa: CASSPGLAGANYEQYF; CDR3nt: TGTGCCAGCAGCCCGGGACTAGCGGGGGCCAACTACGAGCAGTACTTC
j_gene: TRBJ1-1; d_gene: TRBD1; abundance: .; v_gene: TRBV9; CDR3aa: CASSLIDRDTEAFF; CDR3nt: TGTGCCAGCAGCTTGATCGACAGGGACACTGAAGCTTTCTTT
j_gene: TRBJ1-1; d_gene: .; abundance: .; v_gene: TRBV20-1; CDR3aa: CSARDLAEAFF; CDR3nt: TGCAGTGCTAGAGATCTAGCTGAAGCTTTCTTT
j_gene: TRBJ1-2; d_gene: .; abundance: once; v_gene: TRBV9; CDR3aa: CASSPGSSGVANYGYTF; CDR3nt: TGTGCCAGCAGCCCGGGGTCCTCGGGGGTGGCGAACTATGGCTACACCTTC
j_gene: TRBJ1-2; d_gene: .; abundance: few; v_gene: TRBV3-1/TRBV3-2; CDR3aa: CASSQMGEIGNYGYTF; CDR3nt: TGTGCCAGCAGCCAGATGGGGGAGATAGGTAACTATGGCTACACCTTC
j_gene: TRBJ1-3; d_gene: .; abundance: .; v_gene: TRBV19; CDR3aa: CASRTDSPTIISGNTIYF; CDR3nt: TGTGCCAGTAGGACAGACTCGCCAACCATCATCTCTGGAAACACCATATATTTT
j_gene: TRBJ1-4; d_gene: .; abundance: .; v_gene: TRBV6-6; CDR3aa: CASSPLGGTEKLFF; CDR3nt: TGTGCCAGCAGTCCGCTTGGGGGGACGGAAAAACTGTTTTTT
j_gene: TRBJ1-5; d_gene: .; abundance: few; v_gene: TRBV7-2; CDR3aa: CASSQDSSNQPQHF; CDR3nt: TGTGCCAGCAGCCAGGACAGTAGCAATCAGCCCCAGCATTTT
j_gene: TRBJ1-1; d_gene: .; abundance: .; v_gene: TRBV24-1; CDR3aa: CATSVEGGSEAFF; CDR3nt: TGTGCCACCAGTGTCGAGGGGGGCAGTGAAGCTTTCTTT
j_gene: TRBJ2-6; d_gene: .; abundance: .; v_gene: TRBV5-4; CDR3aa: CASRDRGSGANVLTF; CDR3nt: TGTGCCAGCAGGGATAGGGGTTCTGGGGCCAACGTCCTGACTTTC
j_gene: TRBJ1-3; d_gene: .; abundance: .; v_gene: TRBV7-9; CDR3aa: CASSLALQGSAGNTIYF; CDR3nt: TGTGCCAGCAGCTTAGCTTTACAGGGCTCCGCCGGAAACACCATATATTTT
j_gene: TRBJ1-1; d_gene: TRBD1; abundance: once; v_gene: TRBV29-1; CDR3aa: CSVVRRGLTEAFF; CDR3nt: TGCAGCGTTGTAAGGAGGGGGCTCACTGAAGCTTTCTTT